This note documents a single T cell receptor (beta chain) sequence. Germline V CDR1 and CDR2: SGHTA, FQGNSA. The CDR3 has 14 amino acids. Trimming removed 5 bases from V and 3 bases from J, with 13 bases in between. Methods used by the authors: Amplification from reference gene primers served as the basis for estimated nucleated cell counts. Profiling relied on immunoSEQ multiplex PCR, and the TCRdb table lists in-frame clones only, not all of them. D and trimming were read from the DNA, whereas the V and J calls and clone size are those reported in that table. The profile shows 23,000 or so clones, roughly 92% of them singletons. This sample is part of a study of blood T cell repertoires in COVID-19. Study at large: Acute and convalescent COVID-19 samples came from the United States, Italy and Spain. Sample material is recorded as cDNA or gDNA derived from T cells, B-cell-depleted T cells, or PBMCs.

Specimen: peripheral blood. The chain recombines TRBV7-2 with TRBJ2-5; D possibly corresponds to TRBD1 (6 bases). The TCR originated in a woman between 45 and 60 years old with active COVID-19. The CDR3 sequence: CASSPPRTEETQYF. CDR3 coding DNA: TGTGCCAGCAGCCCACCCCGGACAGAAGAGACCCAGTACTTC.